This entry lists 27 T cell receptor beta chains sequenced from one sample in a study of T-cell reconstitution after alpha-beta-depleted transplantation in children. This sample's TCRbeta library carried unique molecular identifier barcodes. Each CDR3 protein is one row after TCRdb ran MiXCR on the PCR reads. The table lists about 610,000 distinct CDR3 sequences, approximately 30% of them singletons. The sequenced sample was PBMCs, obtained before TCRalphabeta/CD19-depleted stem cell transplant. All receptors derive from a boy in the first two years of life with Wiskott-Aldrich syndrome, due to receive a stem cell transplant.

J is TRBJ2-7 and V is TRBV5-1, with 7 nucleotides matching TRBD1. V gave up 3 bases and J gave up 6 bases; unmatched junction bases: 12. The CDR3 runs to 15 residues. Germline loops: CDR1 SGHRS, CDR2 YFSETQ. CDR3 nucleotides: TGCGCCAGCAGCTCCCAAAGACAGGGCCCCTCCGAGCAGTACTTC. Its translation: CASSSQRQGPSEQYF.

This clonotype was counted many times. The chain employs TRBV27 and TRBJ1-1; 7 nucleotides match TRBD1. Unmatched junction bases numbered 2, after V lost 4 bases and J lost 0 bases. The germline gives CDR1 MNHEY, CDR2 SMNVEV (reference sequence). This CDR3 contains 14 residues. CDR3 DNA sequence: TGTGCCAGCAGTTCGACAGGGATGAACACTGAAGCTTTCTTT. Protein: CASSSTGMNTEAFF.

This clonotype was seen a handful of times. DNA of the CDR3: TGTGCCAGCAGCACATATGGGGCGGACGGAGGCTACACCTTC. Translated, it gives CASSTYGADGGYTF. The V call is TRBV5-6, the J call TRBJ1-2; a weak D match, TRBD1 (5 bases). The CDR3 has 14 residues. Germline V CDR1 and CDR2: SGHDT, YYEEEE. With 4 bases removed from V and 8 bases from J, the gap between germline ends came to 18 bases. Together with reference TRBV5-6 and TRBJ1-2, the CDR3 gives the full variable domain: DAGVTQSPTHLIKTRGQQVTLRCSPKSGHDTVSWYQQALGQGPQFIFQYYEEEERQRGNFPDRFSGHQFPNYSSELNVNALLLGDSALYLCASSTYGADGGYTFGSGTRLTVV.

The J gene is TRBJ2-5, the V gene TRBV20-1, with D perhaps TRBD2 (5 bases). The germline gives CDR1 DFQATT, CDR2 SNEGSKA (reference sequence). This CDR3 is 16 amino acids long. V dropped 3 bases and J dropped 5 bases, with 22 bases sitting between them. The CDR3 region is CSARRFPSTGWETQYF. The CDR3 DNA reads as TGCAGTGCTAGGCGCTTCCCGTCCACGGGGTGGGAGACCCAGTACTTC.

Written as DNA, the CDR3 is TGCAGTGCTGTCCGGGACAGAGGAGGCGAGCAGTACTTC. Protein sequence: CSAVRDRGGEQYF. The chain has TRBV20-1 and TRBJ2-7; 7 nucleotides align to TRBD1. The CDR3 extends over 13 amino acids. Germline CDR1 DFQATT, CDR2 SNEGSKA (reference sequence). Trimming cost V 5 bases and J 6 bases; bases outside gene matches: 10.

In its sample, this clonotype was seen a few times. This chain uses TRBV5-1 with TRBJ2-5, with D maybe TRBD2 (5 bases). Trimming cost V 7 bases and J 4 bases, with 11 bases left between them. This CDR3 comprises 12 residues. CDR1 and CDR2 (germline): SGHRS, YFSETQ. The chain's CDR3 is CASLGVRETQYF. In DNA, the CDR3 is TGCGCCAGCCTGGGAGTACGAGAGACCCAGTACTTC.

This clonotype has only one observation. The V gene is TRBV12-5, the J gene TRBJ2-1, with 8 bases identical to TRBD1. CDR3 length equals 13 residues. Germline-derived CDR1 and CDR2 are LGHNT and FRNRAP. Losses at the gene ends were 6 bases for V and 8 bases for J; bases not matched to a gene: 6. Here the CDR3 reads CASGPDREDEQFF. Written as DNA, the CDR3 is TGTGCTAGTGGACCGGACAGGGAGGATGAGCAGTTCTTC.

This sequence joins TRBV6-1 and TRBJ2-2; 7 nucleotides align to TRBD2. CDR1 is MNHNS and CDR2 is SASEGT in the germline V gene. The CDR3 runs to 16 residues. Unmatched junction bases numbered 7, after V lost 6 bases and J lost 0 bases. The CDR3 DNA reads TGTGCCAGCAGCCTGGGTGCGGGAGCGAACACCGGGGAGCTGTTTTTT. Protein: CASSLGAGANTGELFF.

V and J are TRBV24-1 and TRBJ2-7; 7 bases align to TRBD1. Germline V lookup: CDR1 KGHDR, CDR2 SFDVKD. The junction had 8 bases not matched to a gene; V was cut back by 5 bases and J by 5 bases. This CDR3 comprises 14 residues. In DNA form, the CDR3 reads TGTGCCACCAGTGCAAAGGGGGCGCAGGACGAGCAGTACTTC. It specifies CATSAKGAQDEQYF.

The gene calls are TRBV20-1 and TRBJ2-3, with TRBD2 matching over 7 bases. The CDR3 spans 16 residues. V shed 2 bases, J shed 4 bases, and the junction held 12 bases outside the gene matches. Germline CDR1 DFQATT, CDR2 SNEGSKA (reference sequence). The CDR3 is CSARRAGVRWADTQYF. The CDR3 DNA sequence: TGCAGTGCTAGACGCGCGGGAGTGAGGTGGGCAGATACGCAGTATTTT.

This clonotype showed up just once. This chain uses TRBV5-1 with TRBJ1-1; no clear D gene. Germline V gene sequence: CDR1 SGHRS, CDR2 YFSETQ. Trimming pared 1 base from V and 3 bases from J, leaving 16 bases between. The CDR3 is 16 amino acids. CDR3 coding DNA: TGCGCCAGCAGCTTGTTTAGAGTCGTAGAGTACACTGAAGCTTTCTTT. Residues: CASSLFRVVEYTEAFF.

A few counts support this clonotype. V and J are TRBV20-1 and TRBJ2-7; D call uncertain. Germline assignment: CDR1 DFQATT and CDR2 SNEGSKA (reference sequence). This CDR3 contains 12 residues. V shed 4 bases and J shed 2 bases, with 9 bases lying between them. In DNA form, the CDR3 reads TGCAGTGCTACCCACACCGCCTACGAGCAGTACTTC. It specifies CSATHTAYEQYF.

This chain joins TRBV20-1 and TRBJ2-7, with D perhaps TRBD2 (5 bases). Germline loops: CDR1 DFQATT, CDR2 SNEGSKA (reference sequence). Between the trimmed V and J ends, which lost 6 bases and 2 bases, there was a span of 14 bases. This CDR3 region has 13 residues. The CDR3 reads CSATGLLAYEQYF. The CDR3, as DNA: TGCAGTGCCACCGGACTCCTGGCCTACGAGCAGTACTTC.

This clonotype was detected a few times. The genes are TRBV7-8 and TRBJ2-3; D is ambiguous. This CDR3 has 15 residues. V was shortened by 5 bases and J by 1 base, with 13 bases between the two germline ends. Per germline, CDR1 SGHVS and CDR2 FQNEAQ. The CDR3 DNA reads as TGTGCCAGCAGCGCGGACCAACAGCGCACAGATACGCAGTATTTT. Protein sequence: CASSADQQRTDTQYF.

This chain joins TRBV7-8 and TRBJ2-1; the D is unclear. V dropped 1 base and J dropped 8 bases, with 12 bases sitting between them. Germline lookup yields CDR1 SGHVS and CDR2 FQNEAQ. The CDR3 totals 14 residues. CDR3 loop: CASSLGPTWDEQFF. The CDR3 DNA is TGTGCCAGCAGCTTAGGCCCTACTTGGGATGAGCAGTTCTTC.

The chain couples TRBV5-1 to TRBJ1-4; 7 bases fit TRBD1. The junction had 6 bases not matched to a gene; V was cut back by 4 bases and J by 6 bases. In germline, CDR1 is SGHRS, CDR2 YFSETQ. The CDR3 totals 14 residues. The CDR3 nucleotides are TGCGCCAGCAGCGTTACAGGGGCATATGAAAAACTGTTTTTT. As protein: CASSVTGAYEKLFF.

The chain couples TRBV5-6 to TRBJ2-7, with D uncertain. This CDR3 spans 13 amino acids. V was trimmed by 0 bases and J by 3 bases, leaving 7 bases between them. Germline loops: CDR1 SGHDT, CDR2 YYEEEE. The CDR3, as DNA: TGTGCCAGCAGCTTGGTACAGATCTACGAGCAGTACTTC. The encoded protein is CASSLVQIYEQYF. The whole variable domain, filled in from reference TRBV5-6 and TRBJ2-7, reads DAGVTQSPTHLIKTRGQQVTLRCSPKSGHDTVSWYQQALGQGPQFIFQYYEEEERQRGNFPDRFSGHQFPNYSSELNVNALLLGDSALYLCASSLVQIYEQYFGPGTRLTVT.

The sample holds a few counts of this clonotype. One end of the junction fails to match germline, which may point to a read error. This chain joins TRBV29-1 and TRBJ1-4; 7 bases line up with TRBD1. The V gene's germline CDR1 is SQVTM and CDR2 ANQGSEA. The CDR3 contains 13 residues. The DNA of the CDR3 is TGCAGCGTGGGCAGGGGGTCTAATGAGAAACTGTTTTTT. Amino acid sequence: CSVGRGSNEKLFF.

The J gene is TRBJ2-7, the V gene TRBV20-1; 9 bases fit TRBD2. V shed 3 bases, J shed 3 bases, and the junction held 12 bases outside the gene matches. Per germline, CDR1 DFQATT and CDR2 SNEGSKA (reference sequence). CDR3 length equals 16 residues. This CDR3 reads CSASAGAHSGSYEQYF. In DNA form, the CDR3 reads TGCAGTGCTAGCGCCGGCGCCCATAGCGGGAGCTACGAGCAGTACTTC.

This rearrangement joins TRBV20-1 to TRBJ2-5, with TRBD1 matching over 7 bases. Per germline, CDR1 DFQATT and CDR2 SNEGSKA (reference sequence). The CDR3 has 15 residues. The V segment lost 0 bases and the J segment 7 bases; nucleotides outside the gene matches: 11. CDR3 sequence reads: CSARDWSRGLRTQYF. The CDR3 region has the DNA TGCAGTGCTAGAGATTGGTCTAGGGGGCTGCGGACCCAGTACTTC.

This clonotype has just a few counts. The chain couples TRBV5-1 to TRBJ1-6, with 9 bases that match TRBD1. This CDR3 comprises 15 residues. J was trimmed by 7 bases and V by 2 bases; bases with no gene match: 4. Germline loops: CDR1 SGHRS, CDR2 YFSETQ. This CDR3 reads CASSFETGGNSPLHF. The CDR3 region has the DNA TGCGCCAGCAGCTTCGAGACAGGGGGAAATTCACCCCTCCACTTT.

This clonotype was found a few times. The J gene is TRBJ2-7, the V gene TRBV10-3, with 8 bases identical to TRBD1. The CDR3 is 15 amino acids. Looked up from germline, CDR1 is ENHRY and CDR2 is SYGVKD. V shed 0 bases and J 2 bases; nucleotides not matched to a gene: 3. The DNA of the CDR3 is TGTGCCATCAGTGAGTCGAGACAGGGGACCTACGAGCAGTACTTC. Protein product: CAISESRQGTYEQYF.

CDR3: CASSFILAGGPREQFF. The CDR3 coding sequence is TGTGCCAGCAGTTTTATTCTAGCGGGAGGGCCGCGGGAGCAGTTCTTC. The J gene is TRBJ2-1, the V gene TRBV12-3 or TRBV12-4; 12 bases agree with TRBD2. The CDR3 loop spans 16 amino acids. V gave up 3 bases and J gave up 10 bases; unmatched junction bases: 10.

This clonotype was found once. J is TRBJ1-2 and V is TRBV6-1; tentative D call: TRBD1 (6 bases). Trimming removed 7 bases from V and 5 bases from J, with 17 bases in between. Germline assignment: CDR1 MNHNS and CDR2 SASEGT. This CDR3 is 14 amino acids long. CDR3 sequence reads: CASTRWGANYGYTF. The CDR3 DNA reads TGTGCCAGCACCAGATGGGGGGCAAATTATGGCTACACCTTC.

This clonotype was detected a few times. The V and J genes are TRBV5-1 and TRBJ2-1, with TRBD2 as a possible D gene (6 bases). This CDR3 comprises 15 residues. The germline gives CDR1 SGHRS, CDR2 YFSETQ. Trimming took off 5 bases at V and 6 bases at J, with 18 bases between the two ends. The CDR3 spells CASRPRPSDPNEQFF. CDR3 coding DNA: TGCGCCAGCAGGCCCCGGCCTAGCGACCCCAATGAGCAGTTCTTC.

For the CDR3, the DNA is TGTGCCAGCGTATTAGGCCCGGGGACAGGGTCCGACAATGAGCAGTTCTTC. Amino acids: CASVLGPGTGSDNEQFF. The chain joins TRBV12-3 or TRBV12-4 to TRBJ2-1, with 9 bases aligning to TRBD1. The CDR3 spans 17 residues. Trimming took 8 bases from V and 5 from J; bases not matched to a gene: 16.

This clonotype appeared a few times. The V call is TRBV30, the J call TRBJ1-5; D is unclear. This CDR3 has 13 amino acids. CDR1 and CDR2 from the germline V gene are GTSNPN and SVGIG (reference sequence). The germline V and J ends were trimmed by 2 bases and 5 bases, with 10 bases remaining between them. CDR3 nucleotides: TGTGCCTGGAGTATGGGTTCCGATCAGCCCCAGCATTTT. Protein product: CAWSMGSDQPQHF.